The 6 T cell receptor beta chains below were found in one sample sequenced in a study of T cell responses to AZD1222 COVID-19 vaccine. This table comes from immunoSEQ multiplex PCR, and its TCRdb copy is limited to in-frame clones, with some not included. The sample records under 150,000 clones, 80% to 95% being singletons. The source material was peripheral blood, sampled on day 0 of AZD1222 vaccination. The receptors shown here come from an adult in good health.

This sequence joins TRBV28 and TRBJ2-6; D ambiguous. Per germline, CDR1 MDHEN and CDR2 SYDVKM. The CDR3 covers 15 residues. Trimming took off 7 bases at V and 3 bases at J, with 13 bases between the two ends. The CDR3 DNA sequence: TGTGCCAGCACCCCGGCCGGAAGTGGGGCCAACGTCCTGACTTTC. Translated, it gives CASTPAGSGANVLTF.

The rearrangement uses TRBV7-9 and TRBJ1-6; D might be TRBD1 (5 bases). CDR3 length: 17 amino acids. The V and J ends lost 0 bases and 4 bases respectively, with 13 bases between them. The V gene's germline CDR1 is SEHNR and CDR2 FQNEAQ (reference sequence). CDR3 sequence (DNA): TGTGCCAGCAGCTTAGCCGGTGGGGGAGGATATAATTCACCCCTCCACTTT. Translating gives CASSLAGGGGYNSPLHF.

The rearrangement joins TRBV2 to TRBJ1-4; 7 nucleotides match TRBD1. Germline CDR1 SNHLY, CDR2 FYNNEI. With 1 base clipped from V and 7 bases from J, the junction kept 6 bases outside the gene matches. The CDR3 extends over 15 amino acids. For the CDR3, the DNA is TGTGCCAGCAGTGAAGGCGGGACAGCTAGTGAAAAACTGTTTTTT. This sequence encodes CASSEGGTASEKLFF.

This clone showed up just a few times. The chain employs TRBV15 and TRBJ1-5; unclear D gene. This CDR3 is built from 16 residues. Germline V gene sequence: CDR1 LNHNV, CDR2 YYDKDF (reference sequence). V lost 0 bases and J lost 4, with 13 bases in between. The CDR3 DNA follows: TGTGCCACCAGCAGAGAAAGAAGTCGGAGAAATCAGCCCCAGCATTTT. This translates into CATSRERSRRNQPQHF.

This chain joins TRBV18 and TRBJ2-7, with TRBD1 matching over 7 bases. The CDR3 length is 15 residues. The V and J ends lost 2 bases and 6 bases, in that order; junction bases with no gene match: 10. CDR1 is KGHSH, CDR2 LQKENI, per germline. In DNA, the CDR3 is TGTGCCAGCTCACCAGGACAGGAGAGAGTCAGCGAGCAGTACTTC. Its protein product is CASSPGQERVSEQYF.

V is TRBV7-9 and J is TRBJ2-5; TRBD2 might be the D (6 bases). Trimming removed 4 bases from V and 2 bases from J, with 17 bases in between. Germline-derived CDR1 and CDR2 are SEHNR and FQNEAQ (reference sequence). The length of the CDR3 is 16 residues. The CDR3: CASSSPGRWGQETQYF. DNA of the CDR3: TGTGCCAGCAGCTCGCCAGGGAGGTGGGGTCAAGAGACCCAGTACTTC. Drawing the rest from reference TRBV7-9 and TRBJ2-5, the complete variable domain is DTGVSQNPRHKITKRGQNVTFRCDPISEHNRLYWYRQTLGQGPEFLTYFQNEAQLEKSRLLSDRFSAERPKGSFSTLEIQRTEQGDSAMYLCASSSPGRWGQETQYFGPGTRLLVL.